Presented here are 25 T cell receptor beta chains from one specimen sequenced in a study of blood T cell repertoires in COVID-19. Clones were read by immunoSEQ multiplex PCR, and TCRdb kept only the in-frame ones, dropping some. The table lists 250,000 to 300,000 clones, around 90% of them singletons. What was sequenced was PBMCs or T cells enriched from blood (not recorded which). The source is a middle-aged woman with acute COVID-19.

The V gene is TRBV29-1, the J gene TRBJ1-1, with 8 bases lining up with TRBD1. Germline CDR1 is SQVTM and CDR2 is ANQGSEA. With V trimmed by 4 bases and J by 11 bases, 6 bases remained unmatched. The CDR3 is 11 residues long. The CDR3 region has the DNA TGCAGCGTTGCTGCGACAGGGGATGCTTTCTTT. Its protein product is CSVAATGDAFF.

V is TRBV12-3 or TRBV12-4 and J is TRBJ1-1; D is uncertain. The CDR3 runs 13 residues. The V gene lost 5 bases and the J gene lost 1 base, with 8 bases spanning the gap. The DNA of the CDR3 is TGTGCCAGCAGTCGGGAGACGAACACTGAAGCTTTCTTT. It is translated as CASSRETNTEAFF.

The gene calls are TRBV27 and TRBJ1-2, with a tentative D call TRBD1 (5 bases). This CDR3 region has 15 residues. V was shortened by 2 bases and J by 7 bases, with 17 bases between the two germline ends. The germline CDR1 and CDR2 sequences are MNHEY and SMNVEV (reference sequence). Here the CDR3 DNA reads TGTGCCAGCAGTTTAAGTTTTGGGGCAAGGGGTGGCTACACCTTC. Encoded protein: CASSLSFGARGGYTF.

The count of this clone is one. J is TRBJ1-2 and V is TRBV15; no clear D. This CDR3 contains 13 residues. V was shortened by 1 base and J by 3 bases, with 6 bases between the two germline ends. Germline V lookup: CDR1 LNHNV, CDR2 YYDKDF (reference sequence). The chain's CDR3 is CATSRVRDYGYTF. DNA of the CDR3: TGTGCCACCAGCAGAGTCCGCGACTATGGCTACACCTTC.

The V gene is TRBV11-2, the J gene TRBJ2-3; D remains ambiguous. Between the trimmed V and J ends, which lost 4 bases and 0 bases, there was a span of 14 bases. The CDR3 has 16 amino acids. Germline values: CDR1 SGHAT, CDR2 FQNNGV. The CDR3 is CASSSRVHSSTDTQYF. DNA for the CDR3: TGTGCCAGCAGCTCCCGAGTCCACTCTAGCACAGATACGCAGTATTTT.

The chain combines TRBV6-5 with TRBJ2-7; 7 bases match TRBD1. This CDR3 is 14 amino acids long. Trimming removed 5 bases from V and 2 bases from J; junction bases left unmatched: 6. In germline, CDR1 is MNHEY, CDR2 SVGAGI. The CDR3 nucleotides read TGTGCCAGCAGTCAACGGACAGGTACCTACGAGCAGTACTTC. Translating it yields CASSQRTGTYEQYF.

This chain connects TRBV21-1 to TRBJ1-5. TRBV21-1 is given as a pseudogene. The CDR3 covers 16 residues. The CDR3: CASSSGPSDSNQPQHF. The CDR3 coding sequence is TGTGCCAGCAGCAGCGGGCCATCTGATAGCAATCAGCCCCAGCATTTT.

The table lists this clone with a count of one. The chain couples TRBV5-1 to TRBJ2-7; TRBD1 matches at 10 bases. CDR1 and CDR2 (germline): SGHRS, YFSETQ. The CDR3 is 15 amino acids. The ends lost 2 bases at V and 5 bases at J; junction bases unmatched: 7. The CDR3 coding sequence is TGCGCCAGCAGCTTTGGGACAGGGGTGTGGCACGAGCAGTACTTC. It yields the protein CASSFGTGVWHEQYF.

This chain uses TRBV18 with TRBJ1-2, with TRBD1 as a possible D gene (5 bases). The germline V and J ends were trimmed by 3 bases and 2 bases, with 19 bases remaining between them. CDR1 KGHSH and CDR2 LQKENI come from the germline V gene. The CDR3 is made up of 17 amino acids. CDR3 loop: CASSPSRPGLRNYGYTF. Written as DNA, the CDR3 is TGTGCCAGCTCACCGTCCCGTCCGGGACTGAGAAACTATGGCTACACCTTC.

The gene calls are TRBV19 and TRBJ1-6, with 9 bases that match TRBD1. V was pared by 0 bases and J by 7 bases, with 7 bases of the junction left unmatched. This CDR3 contains 17 residues. The germline V gene has CDR1 LNHDA and CDR2 SQIVND (reference sequence). The CDR3 DNA reads as TGTGCCAGTAGTATAGAGTATGGGACAGGGATGAATTCACCCCTCCACTTT. Amino acids: CASSIEYGTGMNSPLHF.

The genes are TRBV6-6 and TRBJ2-7; tentative D call: TRBD1 (6 bases). Germline V gene lookup returns CDR1 MNHNY and CDR2 SVGAGI (reference sequence). The V and J ends lost 5 bases and 7 bases respectively, with 12 bases between them. There are 12 residues in the CDR3. The DNA of the CDR3 is TGTGCCAGCAGTCCGGACAGCCTAGAGCAGTACTTC. It specifies CASSPDSLEQYF.

The rearrangement links TRBV5-6 to TRBJ1-6; unclear D gene. This CDR3 comprises 14 residues. The V end lost 6 bases, the J end lost 7 bases, and 14 bases lay between the germline ends. The germline gives CDR1 SGHDT, CDR2 YYEEEE. CDR3 amino acids: CASNAGVGNSPLHF. CDR3 nucleotide sequence: TGTGCCAGCAACGCCGGGGTGGGGAATTCACCCCTCCACTTT.

The chain combines TRBV6-1 with TRBJ1-5, with D possibly matching TRBD1 (6 bases). There are 14 residues in the CDR3. The V gene's germline CDR1 is MNHNS and CDR2 SASEGT. Trimming stripped 5 bases from V and 2 bases from J, with 10 bases between. The CDR3 nucleotides are TGTGCCAGCAGTCAGGGGACGGGCAATCAGCCCCAGCATTTT. Translated, it gives CASSQGTGNQPQHF.

The rearrangement joins TRBV24-1 to TRBJ2-5, with TRBD1 identical over 7 bases. This CDR3 region has 16 residues. The trim removed 1 base at V and 1 base at J, leaving 5 bases unmatched. Per germline, CDR1 KGHDR and CDR2 SFDVKD. CDR3 nucleotide sequence: TGTGCCACCAGTGATTTATCGACAGGGCTCCAAGAGACCCAGTACTTC. It yields the protein CATSDLSTGLQETQYF.

The V call is TRBV19, the J call TRBJ1-4; TRBD1 agrees at 8 bases. The germline CDR1 and CDR2 sequences are LNHDA and SQIVND (reference sequence). Trimming cost V 4 bases and J 0 bases; bases outside gene matches: 13. The CDR3 has 19 residues. CDR3 bases: TGTGCCAGTAGTAGACGACAGGGGACAACATCGGCAACTAATGAAAAACTGTTTTTT. Residues: CASSRRQGTTSATNEKLFF.

The chain joins TRBV29-1 to TRBJ1-5; possible D gene TRBD1, 5 bases. V shed 5 bases and J shed 7 bases, with 15 bases lying between them. This CDR3 has 13 amino acids. Germline-derived CDR1 and CDR2 are SQVTM and ANQGSEA. The CDR3 nucleotides are TGCAGCGTTTCGGGGGGGGTCGGACAGCCCCAGCATTTT. This encodes CSVSGGVGQPQHF.

The chain is built from TRBV4-3 and TRBJ2-3; the D gene is possibly TRBD2 (7 bases). The V gene lost 4 bases and the J gene lost 0 bases, with 17 bases spanning the gap. CDR1 is LGHNA, CDR2 YSLEER, per germline. This CDR3 comprises 17 residues. The CDR3 DNA reads TGCGCCAGCAGCCCTAACAGGGCTAGCGGCAGCACAGATACGCAGTATTTT. This encodes CASSPNRASGSTDTQYF.

This chain joins TRBV7-9 and TRBJ2-3, with 8 positions matching TRBD2. This CDR3 comprises 16 residues. Germline CDR1 and CDR2: SEHNR and FQNEAQ (reference sequence). The trim removed 5 bases at V and 0 bases at J, leaving 7 bases unmatched. CDR3 sequence reads: CASSVISGTSTDTQYF. Written as DNA, the CDR3 is TGTGCCAGCAGCGTAATTAGCGGGACTAGCACAGATACGCAGTATTTT.

The rearrangement joins TRBV19 to TRBJ2-1; TRBD2 matches at 7 bases. The CDR3 runs to 14 residues. After removal of 6 bases from V and 6 bases from J, the junction contained 8 bases not matched to a gene. The V gene's germline CDR1 is LNHDA and CDR2 SQIVND (reference sequence). In nucleotides, the CDR3 is TGTGCCAGTAGCCGAAGCAGGACTAGCAATGAGCAGTTCTTC. Its protein product is CASSRSRTSNEQFF.

The rearrangement uses TRBV28 and TRBJ2-7, with TRBD2 matching over 8 bases. Germline CDR1 is MDHEN and CDR2 is SYDVKM. Losses at the gene ends were 4 bases for V and 5 bases for J; bases not matched to a gene: 10. CDR3 size: 15 residues. In DNA, the CDR3 is TGTGCCAGCAGTTCCCTCCCGGGTAGCGGGGACGAGCAGTACTTC. Its protein product is CASSSLPGSGDEQYF.

The chain links TRBV24-1 to TRBJ2-1; the match to TRBD2 covers 8 bases. The CDR3 is 15 residues long. The V and J ends lost 0 bases and 7 bases, in that order; junction bases with no gene match: 4. Germline CDR1 is KGHDR and CDR2 is SFDVKD. CDR3 in amino acids: CATSDLERGSNEQFF. DNA for the CDR3: TGTGCCACCAGTGATTTGGAGCGGGGGAGTAATGAGCAGTTCTTC.

The CDR3 coding sequence is TGCAGCGTTGCCCCAAACTTGGACACTGAAGCTTTCTTT. Protein product: CSVAPNLDTEAFF. The chain is built from TRBV29-1 and TRBJ1-1; D is uncertain. The ends were cut back, 4 bases at V and 3 bases at J, with 12 bases in the middle. The length of the CDR3 is 13 residues. Germline V gene lookup returns CDR1 SQVTM and CDR2 ANQGSEA. The full variable domain, rest sourced from reference TRBV29-1 and TRBJ1-1, is SAVISQKPSRDICQRGTSLTIQCQVDSQVTMMFWYRQQPGQSLTLIATANQGSEATYESGFVIDKFPISRPNLTFSTLTVSNMSPEDSSIYLCSVAPNLDTEAFFGQGTRLTVV.

The count of this clone is one. The rearrangement joins TRBV5-1 to TRBJ2-3, with TRBD2 matching over 12 bases. The CDR3 has 17 residues. CDR1 and CDR2 (germline): SGHRS, YFSETQ. V was pared by 1 base and J by 4 bases, with 7 bases of the junction left unmatched. The CDR3 loop reads CASSLSLAGGEADTQYF. CDR3 DNA sequence: TGCGCCAGCAGCTTGTCACTAGCGGGGGGCGAGGCAGATACGCAGTATTTT.

This clone is a singleton in its sample. This sequence joins TRBV10-3 and TRBJ1-2; possibly TRBD1 for D (6 bases). CDR3 length: 16 amino acids. Germline V lookup: CDR1 ENHRY, CDR2 SYGVKD. The ends were cut back, 4 bases at V and 0 bases at J, with 15 bases in the middle. The CDR3, as DNA: TGTGCCATCAGTGTAAATCCGGGACAAGCTAACTATGGCTACACCTTC. Its translation is CAISVNPGQANYGYTF.

The J gene is TRBJ2-3, the V gene TRBV2; D unresolved. The length of the CDR3 is 13 residues. Trimming left V 7 bases short and J 2 bases short, with 10 bases between. Germline V gene data show CDR1 as SNHLY and CDR2 as FYNNEI. The CDR3, as DNA: TGTGCCAGCAAGGCTAGAGACACAGATACGCAGTATTTT. The encoded protein is CASKARDTDTQYF.